This is a list of T cell receptor beta chains from one sample in a study of blood T cell repertoires in COVID-19. Produced via immunoSEQ multiplex PCR; TCRdb's table is partial and in-frame only. The sample includes about 150,000 clones, about nine tenths of them seen just once. Input material: PBMCs or T cells enriched from blood (not recorded which). These receptors all stem from a woman between 35 and 50 years old who had been exposed to COVID-19. The CDR3 runs from the conserved cysteine through the conserved F or W. A D gene is named only where the DNA matches it firmly. The size entry is marked missing in some rows and otherwise reads once, few, many or a size class.

clone size	V gene	J gene	D gene	CDR3 protein	CDR3 DNA
NA	TRBV5-1	TRBJ2-7	TRBD2	CASSRSGTSGSYEQYF	TGCGCCAGCAGCAGATCCGGGACTAGCGGGAGCTACGAGCAGTACTTC
NA	TRBV19	TRBJ2-3	NA	CASSIPRLANTHHTQYF	TGTGCCAGTAGTATTCCCAGGTTGGCCAACACACACCATACGCAGTATTTT
NA	TRBV28	TRBJ1-1	NA	CASSLLNTEAFF	TGTGCCAGCAGCCTGTTGAACACTGAAGCTTTCTTT
NA	TRBV28	TRBJ1-6	NA	CASSLLGSPLHF	TGTGCCAGCAGTTTACTAGGTTCACCCCTCCACTTT
NA	TRBV9	TRBJ1-2	NA	CASSVAAGYGYTF	TGTGCCAGCAGCGTAGCTGCAGGCTATGGCTACACCTTC
NA	TRBV15	TRBJ1-1	NA	CATSRASQGNTMNTEAFF	TGTGCCACCAGCAGAGCATCGCAGGGAAATACCATGAACACTGAAGCTTTCTTT
NA	TRBV5-1	TRBJ2-5	NA	CASSLGTQGRETQYF	TGCGCCAGCAGCCTGGGGACCCAAGGGAGGGAGACCCAGTACTTC
NA	TRBV9	TRBJ2-1	TRBD2	CASSVGVAGTYNEQFF	TGTGCCAGCAGCGTAGGAGTAGCGGGCACCTACAATGAGCAGTTCTTC
NA	TRBV27	TRBJ2-2	NA	CASSSNRLAINTGELFF	TGTGCCAGCAGTTCCAACCGGCTAGCGATTAACACCGGGGAGCTGTTTTTT
NA	TRBV2	TRBJ1-6	TRBD1	CASSRDSANSPLHF	TGTGCCAGCAGTCGGGACAGTGCAAATTCACCCCTCCACTTT
few	TRBV6-1	TRBJ2-2	NA	CASSEGLLDGELFF	TGTGCCAGCAGTGAAGGACTATTGGACGGGGAGCTGTTTTTT
few	TRBV2	TRBJ1-2	NA	CASNPQQGFYGYTF	TGTGCCAGCAACCCCCAACAGGGATTCTATGGCTACACCTTC
NA	TRBV2	TRBJ1-6	NA	CASVQGPNSPLHF	TGTGCCAGTGTACAGGGCCCTAATTCACCCCTCCACTTT
NA	TRBV4-3	TRBJ2-7	NA	CASSQDLSLEQYF	TGCGCCAGCAGCCAAGATCTTAGCCTCGAGCAGTACTTC
NA	TRBV10-3	TRBJ1-4	TRBD1	CAISPGTGGTTNEKLFF	TGTGCCATCAGTCCCGGAACAGGGGGAACAACTAATGAAAAACTGTTTTTT
NA	TRBV27	TRBJ1-2	NA	CASSQIPNYGYTF	TGTGCCAGCAGCCAGATACCTAACTATGGCTACACCTTC
once	TRBV5-1	TRBJ1-4	TRBD1	CASKLTVRDRGPTNEKLFF	TGCGCCAGCAAATTAACGGTTCGGGACAGGGGCCCAACTAATGAAAAACTGTTTTTT
NA	TRBV28	TRBJ1-5	NA	CANQVGNQPQHF	TGTGCCAACCAGGTCGGCAATCAGCCCCAGCATTTT
NA	TRBV10-2	TRBJ1-1	NA	CASSDGRAITNTEAFF	TGCGCCAGCAGTGATGGGAGGGCAATAACGAACACTGAAGCTTTCTTT
NA	TRBV7-2	TRBJ1-2	TRBD1	CASSLQGARHGYTF	TGTGCCAGCAGCTTACAGGGGGCGCGACATGGCTACACCTTC
NA	TRBV6-5	TRBJ1-6	NA	CASSYSNSPLHF	TGTGCCAGCAGTTACAGCAATTCACCCCTCCACTTT
NA	TRBV19	TRBJ1-6	TRBD1	CASRADRESPLHF	TGTGCCAGTAGGGCGGACAGGGAGTCACCCCTCCACTTT
NA	TRBV28	TRBJ1-2	NA	CASRANVVGSYGYTF	TGTGCCAGCAGAGCCAACGTCGTTGGGAGCTATGGCTACACCTTC
NA	TRBV18	TRBJ2-1	NA	CASSLALGYNEQFF	TGTGCCAGCTCACTAGCACTGGGCTACAATGAGCAGTTCTTC
NA	TRBV2	TRBJ1-1	NA	CASRESDFDTEAFF	TGTGCCAGCCGGGAGTCGGATTTTGACACTGAAGCTTTCTTT
once	TRBV25-1	TRBJ1-2	TRBD1	CASSWDRGSGYTF	TGTGCCAGCAGCTGGGACAGGGGATCAGGCTACACCTTC
NA	TRBV11-3	TRBJ2-1	TRBD2	CASSSSLTGTSVHEQFF	TGTGCCAGCAGCTCATCCTTAACCGGGACTAGCGTCCATGAGCAGTTCTTC
NA	TRBV1	TRBJ2-7	NA	CTSSHPGGPGDEQYF	TGCACCAGCAGCCATCCCGGGGGGCCCGGGGACGAGCAGTACTTC
NA	TRBV28	TRBJ2-1	TRBD1	CASSFRRDRIYNEQFF	TGTGCCAGCAGTTTCCGCCGGGACAGAATTTACAATGAGCAGTTCTTC
NA	TRBV27	TRBJ1-5	TRBD1	CASSPKPWSRGINQPQHF	TGTGCCAGCAGTCCAAAACCGTGGTCCAGGGGGATCAATCAGCCCCAGCATTTT
few	TRBV15	TRBJ1-1	NA	CATSRDHRAAEAFF	TGTGCCACCAGCAGAGATCACAGGGCAGCTGAAGCTTTCTTT
NA	TRBV7-9	TRBJ2-5	TRBD2	CASSQTSGTLETQYF	TGTGCCAGCAGTCAGACTAGCGGGACTCTAGAGACCCAGTACTTC
NA	TRBV13	TRBJ2-4	TRBD1	CASSARTGGAAIQYF	TGTGCCAGCAGCGCCAGGACAGGGGGCGCCGCCATTCAGTACTTC
NA	TRBV6-2/TRBV6-3	TRBJ2-6	NA	CASSNEYSGANVLTF	TGTGCCAGCAGTAACGAGTACTCTGGGGCCAACGTCCTGACTTTC
few	TRBV7-9	TRBJ2-7	TRBD1	CASSPYAGTGDEQYF	TGTGCCAGCAGCCCATATGCCGGGACAGGGGACGAGCAGTACTTC
NA	TRBV7-9	TRBJ1-1	TRBD1	CASSTVTGGSEAFF	TGTGCCAGCAGCACCGTTACAGGGGGCTCTGAAGCTTTCTTT
NA	TRBV9	TRBJ2-5	TRBD2	CASSVFAGAGQETQYF	TGTGCCAGCAGCGTGTTTGCGGGAGCGGGGCAAGAGACCCAGTACTTC
NA	TRBV5-5	TRBJ2-7	NA	CASSWQGYEQYF	TGTGCCAGCAGCTGGCAGGGATACGAGCAGTACTTC
NA	TRBV11-2	TRBJ2-7	NA	CASSLNPGSYEQYF	TGTGCCAGCAGCTTAAATCCGGGGTCCTACGAGCAGTACTTC
NA	TRBV10-3	TRBJ1-4	TRBD1	CAISESDRVEEKLFF	TGTGCCATCAGTGAGTCAGACAGGGTTGAGGAAAAACTGTTTTTT
NA	TRBV6-5	TRBJ2-3	TRBD2	CASSWELAGGPDTQYF	TGTGCCAGCAGTTGGGAACTAGCGGGAGGGCCAGATACGCAGTATTTT
NA	TRBV4-1	TRBJ2-1	TRBD2	CASSQGILAGGPRMTEQFF	TGCGCCAGCAGCCAAGGTATACTAGCGGGGGGTCCCCGGATGACTGAGCAGTTCTTC
once	TRBV23-1	TRBJ2-2	TRBD1	CASAPTGGVGTGELFF	TGCGCCAGCGCACCGACAGGGGGCGTCGGCACCGGGGAGCTGTTTTTT
NA	TRBV29-1	TRBJ2-7	TRBD1	CSVEGDRGRYEQYF	TGCAGCGTTGAGGGGGACAGGGGGCGATACGAGCAGTACTTC
few	TRBV10-3	TRBJ1-2	NA	CAIRSPSSAGYTF	TGTGCCATCAGGAGCCCCTCAAGTGCTGGCTACACCTTC
NA	TRBV5-1	TRBJ2-1	TRBD2	CASSEGASGSWNEQFF	TGCGCCAGCAGCGAAGGAGCTAGCGGGAGTTGGAATGAGCAGTTCTTC
NA	TRBV28	TRBJ2-3	TRBD2	CASSFPPRTSGKVLTDTQYF	TGTGCCAGCAGTTTTCCTCCCCGGACTAGCGGGAAGGTTCTAACAGATACGCAGTATTTT
NA	TRBV11-3	TRBJ2-1	NA	CASSLGRGGYNEQFF	TGTGCCAGCAGCTTGGGCAGGGGCGGGTACAATGAGCAGTTCTTC
NA	TRBV2	TRBJ1-5	TRBD1	CASSPGQGGNQPQHF	TGTGCCAGCAGCCCCGGACAGGGTGGCAATCAGCCCCAGCATTTT
many	TRBV9	TRBJ1-2	TRBD1	CASSPTDRVSGYTF	TGTGCCAGCAGCCCAACGGACAGGGTCAGTGGCTACACCTTC
once	TRBV28	TRBJ1-6	NA	CASRAQGVSYNSPLHF	TGTGCCAGCAGGGCACAGGGAGTGTCCTATAATTCACCCCTCCACTTT
NA	TRBV10-3	TRBJ2-2	NA	CAISDGQGVTGELFF	TGTGCCATCAGTGACGGGCAGGGTGTAACCGGGGAGCTGTTTTTT
NA	TRBV28	TRBJ1-4	NA	CASSSGQRLNEKLFF	TGTGCCAGCAGTTCCGGACAGAGACTTAATGAAAAACTGTTTTTT